These T cell receptor beta chains were read from a single sample in a study of cytomegalovirus exposure and HLA in healthy donors. Libraries were prepared by immunoSEQ multiplex PCR; TCRdb keeps only in-frame clonotypes and omits some of them. The sample has 47,000 or so clones, almost 95% seen once; the top ten hold approximately 1.4%. The sample consisted of PBMCs. The receptor source for this set is a man aged 18 to 35 in good health and CMV-seronegative. The CDR3 runs from the conserved cysteine through the conserved F or W. A D gene is named only where the DNA matches it firmly.

j_call v_call d_call cdr3_length cdr3_aa
TRBJ1-4 TRBV28 . 14 CASSPGAGNEKLFF
TRBJ2-6 TRBV5-1 . 15 CASSLTGAGANVLTF
TRBJ2-2 TRBV9 TRBD2 15 CASRGTSVNTGELFF
TRBJ2-1 TRBV10-3 TRBD2 16 CAIGTAGTSVYNEQFF
TRBJ1-1 TRBV7-9 . 16 CASSGDDGGTNTEAFF
TRBJ2-5 TRBV5-1 TRBD1 14 CASSLRTGKETQYF
TRBJ2-5 TRBV2 TRBD1 14 CASSEVRGQETQYF
TRBJ1-1 TRBV11-2 . 16 CASSYYWGSEGTEAFF
TRBJ2-1 TRBV11-2 TRBD2 16 CASSLVRGRADNEQFF
TRBJ1-2 TRBV29-1 . 14 CSVETRDTNYGYTF
TRBJ1-1 TRBV27 . 14 CASSLSGRITEAFF
TRBJ2-2 TRBV4-2 . 15 CASSQRLPNTGELFF
TRBJ1-2 TRBV6-6 TRBD1 15 CASSYSTGGGYGYTF
TRBJ2-5 TRBV5-1 . 15 CASSLAQGGRETQYF
TRBJ1-4 TRBV7-9 . 14 CASSSNREREKLFF
TRBJ1-1 TRBV9 TRBD1 16 CASSDPPDRVNTEAFF
TRBJ2-7 TRBV15 TRBD2 16 CATSIGRLAGAYEQYF
TRBJ1-1 TRBV5-4 TRBD1 16 CASSQPPGQLNTEAFF
TRBJ2-7 TRBV28 TRBD1 17 CASSFPIPGTESYEQYF
TRBJ2-2 TRBV10-3 . 16 CAISDLGGSNTGELFF
TRBJ1-5 TRBV18 . 16 CASSPNQAGGNQPQHF
TRBJ1-2 TRBV6-5 TRBD1 12 CASSRQGGGYTF
TRBJ2-1 TRBV28 . 20 CASSTTQGARGGSTHNEQFF
TRBJ2-3 TRBV4-3 TRBD2 16 CASSQVGLAGADTQYF
TRBJ1-3 TRBV4-2 . 18 CASSQDKQGHLSGNTIYF
TRBJ2-5 TRBV4-3 TRBD2 15 CASSQDLGLGETQYF
TRBJ2-2 TRBV28 TRBD1 16 CASSLQGQGGPGELFF
TRBJ1-2 TRBV7-9 . 13 CASSLDGSYGYTF
TRBJ1-2 TRBV5-1 . 14 CASSLAPGGYGYTF
TRBJ2-7 TRBV29-1 . 14 CSVAYTGLSYEQYF
TRBJ2-3 TRBV10-1 TRBD2 16 CASSEWSAGATDTQYF
TRBJ2-2 TRBV5-1 . 12 CASAPGVGELFF
TRBJ2-7 TRBV30 TRBD1 14 CAWSQSGQGTEQYF
TRBJ2-1 TRBV12-5 . 16 CASGLRHMAGGDEQFF
TRBJ2-7 TRBV27 TRBD2 16 CASSSKGLVGSYEQYF
TRBJ1-2 TRBV6-5 TRBD1 13 CASSPGTGFGYTF
TRBJ2-1 TRBV14 TRBD1 15 CASSLGTGRYNEQFF
TRBJ2-5 TRBV9 . 15 CASSEGGLPGETQYF
TRBJ1-4 TRBV6-1 . 14 CASSGGQGSEKLFF
TRBJ2-5 TRBV2 TRBD2 14 CATHGSGGPETQYF
TRBJ2-7 TRBV30 . 13 CAWSVPGMYEQYF
TRBJ2-1 TRBV9 . 14 CASSVRVSGGVQFF
TRBJ2-3 TRBV5-4 . 16 CASSLGKRRSTDTQYF
TRBJ2-3 TRBV10-2 TRBD2 16 CASSESTGGRTDTQYF
TRBJ2-4 TRBV6-6 . 16 CASSWTSGDTKNIQYF
TRBJ2-7 TRBV4-3 TRBD1 15 CASSQSRGGGHEQYF
TRBJ2-1 TRBV10-1 . 19 CASSEGGLVDWNNYNEQFF
TRBJ2-7 TRBV27 TRBD2 16 CASSPLSSGRVYEQYF
TRBJ2-7 TRBV4-1 TRBD1 16 CASSQRTGEVLYEQYF
TRBJ2-7 TRBV1 . 21 CTSSQENPKGLAGVKNYEQYF
TRBJ2-7 TRBV9 . 14 CASSVDISSYEQYF
TRBJ2-5 TRBV27 . 15 CASSLENRAGETQYF
TRBJ2-3 TRBV2 . 16 CASRATRGLHTDTQYF